This TCR beta chain was documented in a study of neurological immune-mediated disorders. This clonotype was counted at least ten times. TCRdb fed the 5' RACE reads into MiXCR, producing one record per CDR3 protein. The top ten hold around 6% of the sample, which has approximately 90,000 distinct CDR3 sequences, roughly 4% seen once. CDR3 length: 14 residues. The V gene's germline CDR1 is SGHAT and CDR2 FQNNGV. Trimming took 5 bases from V and 5 from J; bases not matched to a gene: 7. The specimen sequenced was PBMCs. The chain couples TRBV11-2 to TRBJ2-3, with TRBD1 matching 7 bases. The clonotype comes from a woman aged 18-35 years with multiple sclerosis. The CDR3 DNA reads as TGTGCCAGCAGCGCCTACGACAGGGTAGATACGCAGTATTTT. Translating gives CASSAYDRVDTQYF.